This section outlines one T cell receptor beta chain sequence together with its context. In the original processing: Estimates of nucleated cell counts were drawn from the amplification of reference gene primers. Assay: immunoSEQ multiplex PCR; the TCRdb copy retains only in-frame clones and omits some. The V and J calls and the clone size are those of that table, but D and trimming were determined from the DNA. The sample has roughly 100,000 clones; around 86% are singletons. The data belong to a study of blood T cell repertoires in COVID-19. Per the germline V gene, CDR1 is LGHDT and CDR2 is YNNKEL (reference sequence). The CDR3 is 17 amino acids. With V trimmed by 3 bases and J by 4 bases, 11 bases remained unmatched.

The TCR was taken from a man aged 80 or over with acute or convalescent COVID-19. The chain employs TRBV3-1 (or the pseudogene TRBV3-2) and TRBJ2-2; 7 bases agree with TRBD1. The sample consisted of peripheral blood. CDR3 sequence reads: CASSHRSGTATTGELFF. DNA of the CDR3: TGTGCCAGCAGCCATAGATCCGGGACAGCCACCACCGGGGAGCTGTTTTTT.